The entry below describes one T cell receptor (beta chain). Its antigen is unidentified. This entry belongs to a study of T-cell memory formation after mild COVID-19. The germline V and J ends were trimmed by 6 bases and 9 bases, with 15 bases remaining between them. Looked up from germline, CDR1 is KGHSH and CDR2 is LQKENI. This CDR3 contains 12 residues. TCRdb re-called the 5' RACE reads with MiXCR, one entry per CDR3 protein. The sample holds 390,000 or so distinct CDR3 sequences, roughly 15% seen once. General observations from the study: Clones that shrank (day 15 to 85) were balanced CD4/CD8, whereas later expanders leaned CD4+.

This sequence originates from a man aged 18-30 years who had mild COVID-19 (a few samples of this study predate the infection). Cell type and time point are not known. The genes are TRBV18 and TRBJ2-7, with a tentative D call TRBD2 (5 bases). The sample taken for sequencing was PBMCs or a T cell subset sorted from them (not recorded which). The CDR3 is CASSAGSLGQYV. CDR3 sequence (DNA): TGTGCCAGCTCGGCGGGTTCCCTCGGGCAGTACGTC.